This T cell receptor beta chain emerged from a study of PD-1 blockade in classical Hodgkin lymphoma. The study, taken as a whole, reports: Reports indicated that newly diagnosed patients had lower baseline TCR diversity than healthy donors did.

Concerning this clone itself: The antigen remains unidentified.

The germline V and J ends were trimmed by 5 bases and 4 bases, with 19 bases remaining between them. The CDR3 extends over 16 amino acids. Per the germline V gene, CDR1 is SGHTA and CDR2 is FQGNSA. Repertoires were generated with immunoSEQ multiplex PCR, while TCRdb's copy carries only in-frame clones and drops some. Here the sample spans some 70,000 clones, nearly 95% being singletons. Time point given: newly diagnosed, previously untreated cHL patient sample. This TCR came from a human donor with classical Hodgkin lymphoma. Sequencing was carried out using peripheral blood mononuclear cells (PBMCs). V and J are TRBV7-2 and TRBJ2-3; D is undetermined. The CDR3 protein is CASSPPVPLWPDTQYF. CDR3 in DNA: TGTGCCAGCAGCCCGCCCGTTCCCCTCTGGCCAGATACGCAGTATTTT.